These T cell receptor beta chains were read from a single sample in a study of OX40 agonist ivuxolimab in advanced cancers. The assay was immunoSEQ multiplex PCR, and TCRdb's table has in-frame clones only and misses some. Counted here are about 73,000 clones, roughly 90% occurring once; the ten biggest clones make up about 0.51%. The sequencing here drew on CD4+ or CD8+ T cells sorted from blood, taken in a trial of the OX40 agonist ivuxolimab. The receptors shown here come from an adult with an advanced solid tumor such as melanoma, head and neck, liver or kidney cancer. Both conserved end residues are part of each CDR3. The D gene is left open where the match is weak. Expanded clones get a size class; other rows say once, few or many, or leave the size out.

j_call d_call v_call clone_size cdr3_nt cdr3_aa
TRBJ2-3 TRBD2 TRBV7-2 - TGTGCCAGCAGCCCCCCAAATAGCGGGAGAACAGATACGCAGTATTTT CASSPPNSGRTDTQYF
TRBJ2-5 TRBD1 TRBV14 - TGTGCCAGCAGCCATCTCGGGACAGAAGAGACCCAGTACTTC CASSHLGTEETQYF
TRBJ2-7 - TRBV23-1 - TGCGCCAGCATTGGCGGTCTCGACGAGCAGTACTTC CASIGGLDEQYF
TRBJ1-2 - TRBV7-2 - TGTGCCAGCAGCTATCGGACAGCTAATGGCTACACCTTC CASSYRTANGYTF
TRBJ2-2 TRBD2 TRBV7-3 once TGTGCCAGCAGGGGGACGGGACTAGTCAACACCGGGGAGCTGTTTTTT CASRGTGLVNTGELFF
TRBJ2-5 - TRBV29-1 - TGCAGCGTTGATTCGGGGATAGAGACCCAGTACTTC CSVDSGIETQYF
TRBJ1-3 - TRBV6-5 - TGTGCCAGCAGCCTGACAGGACCTACTGGAAACACCATATATTTT CASSLTGPTGNTIYF
TRBJ2-5 TRBD1 TRBV7-2 - TGTGCCAGCAGCCGGGACAGTCAAGAGACCCAGTACTTC CASSRDSQETQYF
TRBJ1-1 - TRBV19 - TGTGCCAGTAGTATAGATATGGGGAAGAACACTGAAGCTTTCTTT CASSIDMGKNTEAFF
TRBJ2-5 - TRBV29-1 - TGCAGCGTTGAACTCTTCCGGACAGAAGAGACCCAGTACTTC CSVELFRTEETQYF
TRBJ1-1 TRBD1 TRBV10-3 - TGTGCCACGGGACAGAGGATAAACACTGAAGCTTTCTTT CATGQRINTEAFF
TRBJ2-1 - TRBV5-4 - TGTGCCAGCAGCTTGCCGGGGCCGAGGGATGAGCAGTTCTTC CASSLPGPRDEQFF
TRBJ2-3 TRBD1 TRBV7-3 - TGTGCCAGCAGCTCTATTTTGACAGGGGGCCCAGATACGCAGTATTTT CASSSILTGGPDTQYF
TRBJ2-7 - TRBV5-1 once TGCGCCAGCAGCTTGGCCACGACGAGCTACGAGCAGTACTTC CASSLATTSYEQYF
TRBJ1-2 TRBD1 TRBV29-1 - TGCAGCGCGGGACAGGAAAACTATGGCTACACCTTC CSAGQENYGYTF
TRBJ2-3 TRBD1 TRBV6-4 - TGTGCCAGCAGTCCTGACAGGGGTGGTACAGATACGCAGTATTTT CASSPDRGGTDTQYF
TRBJ2-7 - TRBV4-3 - TGCGCCAGCAGCCAGCAGGGGGGCGAGCAGTACTTC CASSQQGGEQYF
TRBJ2-7 - TRBV2 once TGTGCCAGCAATCCAGCCGTCCACGAGCAGTACTTC CASNPAVHEQYF
TRBJ1-3 - TRBV11-1 - TGTGCCAGCAGCTTATGGGGAGGAGACTCTGGAAACACCATATATTTT CASSLWGGDSGNTIYF
TRBJ2-2 - TRBV28 - TGTGCCAGCAGTTTTTGGGCAGGGAGTAAAACCGGGGAGCTGTTTTTT CASSFWAGSKTGELFF
TRBJ2-3 - TRBV30 few TGTGCCTGGGGCATGGTTGGGGGGCCAGATACGCAGTATTTT CAWGMVGGPDTQYF
TRBJ1-4 TRBD1 TRBV6-5 - TGTGCCAGCAGTCGGGGACAGAGTAATGAAAAACTGTTTTTT CASSRGQSNEKLFF
TRBJ2-2 TRBD2 TRBV5-1 - TGCGCCAGCAGCTTTCTAGCGGTTAACACCGGGGAGCTGTTTTTT CASSFLAVNTGELFF
TRBJ2-7 - TRBV25-1 - TGTGCCAGCAGTGAAATGGGGGCAGGGGGACTCTACGAGCAGTACTTC CASSEMGAGGLYEQYF
TRBJ1-6 - TRBV5-1 - TGCGCCAGCAGCCAGGATTATAATTCACCCCTCCACTTT CASSQDYNSPLHF
TRBJ2-1 TRBD2 TRBV29-1 - TGCAGCGTTACCGGGACTAGCGGGAGCTCCTACAATGAGCAGTTCTTC CSVTGTSGSSYNEQFF
TRBJ2-1 TRBD1 TRBV9 - TGTGCCAGCAGCGGGGCCACAGGGGGGTTCAATGAGCAGTTCTTC CASSGATGGFNEQFF
TRBJ2-5 TRBD1 TRBV7-2 - TGTGCCAGCAGCCTGGACAGGGGCGTGACCCAGTACTTC CASSLDRGVTQYF
TRBJ1-4 - TRBV7-9 - TGTGCCAGCAGCTTAGAATCGCCAACTAATGAAAAACTGTTTTTT CASSLESPTNEKLFF
TRBJ2-3 - TRBV9 - TGTGCCAGCAGCCCTGCACTAACAGATACGCAGTATTTT CASSPALTDTQYF
TRBJ2-2 TRBD2 TRBV19 - TGTGCCAGTAGGGGCGGGAGGGCCCTCGTCGGGGAGCTGTTTTTT CASRGGRALVGELFF
TRBJ2-3 TRBD2 TRBV9 - TGTGCCAGCAGCGTAGTTCTTGCGGGAGGTTTACATACGCAGTATTTT CASSVVLAGGLHTQYF
TRBJ2-5 - TRBV29-1 - TGCAGCGCGCGACCACCGCAAGAGACCCAGTACTTC CSARPPQETQYF
TRBJ2-7 - TRBV20-1 - TGCAGTGCTAAGGACTACCGCGAGCAGTACTTC CSAKDYREQYF
TRBJ1-5 - TRBV7-8 - TGTGCCAGCAGCTTAGGCCCGGATCAGCCCCAGCATTTT CASSLGPDQPQHF